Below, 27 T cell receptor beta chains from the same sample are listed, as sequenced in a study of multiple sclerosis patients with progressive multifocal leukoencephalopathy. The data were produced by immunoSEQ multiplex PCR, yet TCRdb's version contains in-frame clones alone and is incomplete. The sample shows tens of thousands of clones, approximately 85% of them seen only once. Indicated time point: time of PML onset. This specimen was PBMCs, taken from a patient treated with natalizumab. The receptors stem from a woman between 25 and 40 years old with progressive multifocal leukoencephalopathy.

The CDR3 DNA is TGTGCCAGCAGTGAAGGGCTTAGCACAGATACGCAGTATTTT. This translates into CASSEGLSTDTQYF. The rearrangement joins TRBV2 to TRBJ2-3; D remains unclear. The ends were cut back, 1 base at V and 0 bases at J, with 5 bases in the middle. CDR1 and CDR2 from the germline V gene are SNHLY and FYNNEI. The CDR3 has 14 amino acids. Full variable domain (rest looked up from reference TRBV2 and TRBJ2-3): EPEVTQTPSHQVTQMGQEVILRCVPISNHLYFYWYRQILGQKVEFLVSFYNNEISEKSEIFDDQFSVERPDGSNFTLKIRSTKLEDSAMYFCASSEGLSTDTQYFGPGTRLTVL.

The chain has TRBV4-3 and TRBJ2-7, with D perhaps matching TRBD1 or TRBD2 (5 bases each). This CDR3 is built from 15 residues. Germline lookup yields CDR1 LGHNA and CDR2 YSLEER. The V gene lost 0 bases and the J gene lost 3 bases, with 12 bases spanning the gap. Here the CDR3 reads CASSQEGRDGYEQYF. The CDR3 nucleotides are TGCGCCAGCAGCCAAGAGGGCAGGGACGGCTACGAGCAGTACTTC.

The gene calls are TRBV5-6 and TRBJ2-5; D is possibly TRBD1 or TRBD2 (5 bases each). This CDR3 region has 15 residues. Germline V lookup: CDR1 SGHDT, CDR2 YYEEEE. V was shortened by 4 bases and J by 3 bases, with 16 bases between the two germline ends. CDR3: CASSPAGAGKETQYF. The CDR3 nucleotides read TGTGCCAGCAGCCCGGCCGGGGCAGGTAAAGAGACCCAGTACTTC. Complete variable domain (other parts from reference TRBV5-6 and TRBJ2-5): DAGVTQSPTHLIKTRGQQVTLRCSPKSGHDTVSWYQQALGQGPQFIFQYYEEEERQRGNFPDRFSGHQFPNYSSELNVNALLLGDSALYLCASSPAGAGKETQYFGPGTRLLVL.

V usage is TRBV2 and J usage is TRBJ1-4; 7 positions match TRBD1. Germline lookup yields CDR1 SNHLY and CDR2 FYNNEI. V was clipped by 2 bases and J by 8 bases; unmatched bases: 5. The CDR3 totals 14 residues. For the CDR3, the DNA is TGTGCCAGCAGTGAAAATAGGGACAGCGAAAAACTGTTTTTT. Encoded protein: CASSENRDSEKLFF.

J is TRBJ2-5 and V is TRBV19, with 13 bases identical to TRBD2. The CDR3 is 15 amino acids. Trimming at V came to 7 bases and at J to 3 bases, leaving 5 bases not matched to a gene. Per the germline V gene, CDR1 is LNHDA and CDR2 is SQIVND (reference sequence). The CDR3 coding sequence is TGTGCCAGTACCCCCGGGACTAGCGGGGAAGAGACCCAGTACTTC. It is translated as CASTPGTSGEETQYF. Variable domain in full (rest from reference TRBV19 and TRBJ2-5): DGGITQSPKYLFRKEGQNVTLSCEQNLNHDAMYWYRQDPGQGLRLIYYSQIVNDFQKGDIAEGYSVSREKKESFPLTVTSAQKNPTAFYLCASTPGTSGEETQYFGPGTRLLVL.

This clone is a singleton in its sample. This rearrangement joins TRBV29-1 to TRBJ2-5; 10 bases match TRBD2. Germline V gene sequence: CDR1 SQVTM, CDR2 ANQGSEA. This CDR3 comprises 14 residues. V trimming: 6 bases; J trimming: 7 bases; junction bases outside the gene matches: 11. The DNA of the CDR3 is TGCAGCGTGACCCCTAGGGTAGCGGGGGGGACCCAGTACTTC. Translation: CSVTPRVAGGTQYF.

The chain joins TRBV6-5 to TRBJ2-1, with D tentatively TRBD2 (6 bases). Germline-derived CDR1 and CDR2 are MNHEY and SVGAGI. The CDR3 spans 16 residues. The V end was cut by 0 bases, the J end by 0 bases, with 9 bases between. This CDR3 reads CASSYSGGSSYNEQFF. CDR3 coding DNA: TGTGCCAGCAGTTACTCTGGGGGGAGCTCCTACAATGAGCAGTTCTTC.

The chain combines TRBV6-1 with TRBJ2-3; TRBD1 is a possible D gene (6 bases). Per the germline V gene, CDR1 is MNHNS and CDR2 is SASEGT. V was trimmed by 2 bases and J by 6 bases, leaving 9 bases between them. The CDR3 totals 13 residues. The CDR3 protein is CASSESRGDTQYF. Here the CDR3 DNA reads TGTGCCAGCAGTGAAAGCAGGGGTGATACGCAGTATTTT.

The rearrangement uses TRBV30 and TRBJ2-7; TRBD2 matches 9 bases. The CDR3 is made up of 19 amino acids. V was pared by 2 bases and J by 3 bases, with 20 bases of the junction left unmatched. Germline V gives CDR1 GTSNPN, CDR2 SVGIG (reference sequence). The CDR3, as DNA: TGTGCCTGGAGTCCCCCCCCAGCGCTAGCGGGGAGAAAGGTCTACGAGCAGTACTTC. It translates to CAWSPPPALAGRKVYEQYF.

CDR3 protein: CASRRDRRNYGYTF. CDR3 coding DNA: TGTGCCAGCAGGCGAGATCGCCGTAACTATGGCTACACCTTC. The rearrangement uses TRBV7-2 and TRBJ1-2; no clear D. Trimming left V 6 bases short and J 1 base short, with 12 bases between. CDR3 size: 14 residues. Germline V CDR1 and CDR2: SGHTA, FQGNSA.

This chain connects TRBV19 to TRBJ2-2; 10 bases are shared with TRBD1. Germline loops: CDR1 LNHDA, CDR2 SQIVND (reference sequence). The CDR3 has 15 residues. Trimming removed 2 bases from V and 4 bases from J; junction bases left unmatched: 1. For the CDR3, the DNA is TGTGCCAGTAGTATACGACAGGGGGCCACCGGGGAGCTGTTTTTT. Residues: CASSIRQGATGELFF.

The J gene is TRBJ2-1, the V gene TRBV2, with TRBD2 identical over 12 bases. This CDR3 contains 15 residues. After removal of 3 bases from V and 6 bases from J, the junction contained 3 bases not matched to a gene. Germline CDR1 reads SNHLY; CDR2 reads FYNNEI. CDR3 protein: CASSDLLAGGNEQFF. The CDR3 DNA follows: TGTGCCAGCAGTGATTTACTAGCGGGGGGCAATGAGCAGTTCTTC.

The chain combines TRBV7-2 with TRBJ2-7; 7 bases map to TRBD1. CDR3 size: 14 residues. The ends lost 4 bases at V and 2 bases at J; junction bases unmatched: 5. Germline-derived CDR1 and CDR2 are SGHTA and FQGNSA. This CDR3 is CASSSFGQAYEQYF. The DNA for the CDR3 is TGTGCCAGCAGCTCATTCGGACAGGCCTACGAGCAGTACTTC.

The CDR3 region is CASRWSAGGMVNEQFF. The CDR3 region has the DNA TGTGCCAGCAGATGGTCGGCGGGGGGTATGGTGAATGAGCAGTTCTTC. The chain combines TRBV2 with TRBJ2-1; 8 bases fit TRBD2. The CDR3 extends over 16 amino acids. Germline V gene sequence: CDR1 SNHLY, CDR2 FYNNEI. V trimming: 6 bases; J trimming: 7 bases; junction bases outside the gene matches: 14.

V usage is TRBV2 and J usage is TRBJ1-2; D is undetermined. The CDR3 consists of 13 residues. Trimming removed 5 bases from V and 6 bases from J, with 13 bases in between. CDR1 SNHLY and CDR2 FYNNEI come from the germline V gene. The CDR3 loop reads CASSSARQDGYTF. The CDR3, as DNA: TGTGCCAGCAGTAGTGCTCGGCAAGATGGCTACACCTTC.

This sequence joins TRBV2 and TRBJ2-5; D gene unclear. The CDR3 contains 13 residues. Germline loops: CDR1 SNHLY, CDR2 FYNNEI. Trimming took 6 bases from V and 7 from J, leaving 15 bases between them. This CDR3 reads CASRSRPLGTQYF. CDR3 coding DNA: TGTGCCAGCAGGTCCAGACCCCTTGGGACCCAGTACTTC.

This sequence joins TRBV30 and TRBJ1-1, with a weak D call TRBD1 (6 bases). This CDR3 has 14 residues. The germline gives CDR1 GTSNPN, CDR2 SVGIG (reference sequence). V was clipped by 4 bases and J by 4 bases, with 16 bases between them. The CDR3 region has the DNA TGTGCCTGGACCCGCGGAGGGGGGGTCACTGAAGCTTTCTTT. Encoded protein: CAWTRGGGVTEAFF. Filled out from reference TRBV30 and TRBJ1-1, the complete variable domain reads SQTIHQWPATLVQPVGSPLSLECTVEGTSNPNLYWYRQAAGRGLQLLFYSVGIGQISSEVPQNLSASRPQDRQFILSSKKLLLSDSGFYLCAWTRGGGVTEAFFGQGTRLTVV.

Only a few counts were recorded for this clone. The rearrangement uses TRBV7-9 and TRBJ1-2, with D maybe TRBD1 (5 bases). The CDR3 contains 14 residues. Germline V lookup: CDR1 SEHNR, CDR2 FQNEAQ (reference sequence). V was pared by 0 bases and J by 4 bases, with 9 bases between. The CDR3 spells CASSLAMGTYGYTF. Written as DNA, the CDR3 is TGTGCCAGCAGCTTAGCGATGGGGACCTATGGCTACACCTTC.

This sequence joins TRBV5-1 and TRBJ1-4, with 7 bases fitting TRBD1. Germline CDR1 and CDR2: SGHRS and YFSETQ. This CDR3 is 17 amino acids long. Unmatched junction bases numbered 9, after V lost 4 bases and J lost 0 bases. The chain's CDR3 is CASSRGGQLATNEKLFF. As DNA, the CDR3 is TGCGCCAGCAGCAGGGGGGGACAGCTTGCAACTAATGAAAAACTGTTTTTT.

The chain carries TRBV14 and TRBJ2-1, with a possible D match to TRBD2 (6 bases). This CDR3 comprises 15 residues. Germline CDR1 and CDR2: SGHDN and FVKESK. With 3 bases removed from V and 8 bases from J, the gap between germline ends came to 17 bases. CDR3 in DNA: TGTGCCAGCAGCCAGGCGGGACTCTCGAGCGATGAGCAGTTCTTC. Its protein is CASSQAGLSSDEQFF.

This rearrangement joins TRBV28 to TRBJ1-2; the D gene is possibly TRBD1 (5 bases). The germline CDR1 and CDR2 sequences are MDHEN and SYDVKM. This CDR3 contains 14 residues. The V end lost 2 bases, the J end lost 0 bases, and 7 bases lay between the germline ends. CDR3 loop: CASSLGGANYGYTF. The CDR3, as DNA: TGTGCCAGCAGTTTAGGGGGTGCTAACTATGGCTACACCTTC.

CDR3 DNA sequence: TGTGCCAGCTCACCTACGGGGAGCTACAATGAGCAGTTCTTC. Translating it yields CASSPTGSYNEQFF. The gene calls are TRBV18 and TRBJ2-1; weak D call: TRBD2 (5 bases). The CDR3 has 14 residues. Trimming shortened V by 3 bases and J by 3 bases, and 9 bases separated the two germline ends. The V gene's germline CDR1 is KGHSH and CDR2 LQKENI.

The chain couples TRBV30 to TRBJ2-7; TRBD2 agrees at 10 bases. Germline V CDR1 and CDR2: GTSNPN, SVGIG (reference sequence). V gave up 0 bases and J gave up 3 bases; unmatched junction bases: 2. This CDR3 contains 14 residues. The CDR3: CAWSVASGSYEQYF. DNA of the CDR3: TGTGCCTGGAGTGTGGCTAGCGGGAGCTACGAGCAGTACTTC. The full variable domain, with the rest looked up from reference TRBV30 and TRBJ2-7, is SQTIHQWPATLVQPVGSPLSLECTVEGTSNPNLYWYRQAAGRGLQLLFYSVGIGQISSEVPQNLSASRPQDRQFILSSKKLLLSDSGFYLCAWSVASGSYEQYFGPGTRLTVT.

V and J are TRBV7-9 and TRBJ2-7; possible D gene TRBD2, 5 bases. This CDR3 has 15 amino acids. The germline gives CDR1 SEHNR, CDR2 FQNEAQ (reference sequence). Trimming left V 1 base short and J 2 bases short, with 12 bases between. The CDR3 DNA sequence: TGTGCCAGCAGCTTAGGAGGGAGTGTCACCTACGAGCAGTACTTC. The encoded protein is CASSLGGSVTYEQYF.

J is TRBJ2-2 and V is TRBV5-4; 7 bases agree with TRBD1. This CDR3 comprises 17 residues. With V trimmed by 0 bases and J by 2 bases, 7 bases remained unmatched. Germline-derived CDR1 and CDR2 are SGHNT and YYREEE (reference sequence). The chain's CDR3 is CASSLVRDSHNTGELFF. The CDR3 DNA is TGTGCCAGCAGCTTGGTTCGGGACAGCCATAACACCGGGGAGCTGTTTTTT.

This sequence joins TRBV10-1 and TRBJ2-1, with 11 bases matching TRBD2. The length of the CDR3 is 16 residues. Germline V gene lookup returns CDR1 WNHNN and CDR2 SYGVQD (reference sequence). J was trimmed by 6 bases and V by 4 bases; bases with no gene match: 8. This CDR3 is CASSGTTSGNRNEQFF. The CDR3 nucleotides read TGCGCCAGCAGTGGGACGACTAGCGGGAACCGCAATGAGCAGTTCTTC.

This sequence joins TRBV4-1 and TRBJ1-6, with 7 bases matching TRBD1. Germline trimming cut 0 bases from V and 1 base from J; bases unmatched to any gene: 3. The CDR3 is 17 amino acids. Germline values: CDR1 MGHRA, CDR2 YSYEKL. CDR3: CASSQDWDSSYNSPLHF. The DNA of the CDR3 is TGCGCCAGCAGCCAAGACTGGGACAGTTCCTATAATTCACCCCTCCACTTT.